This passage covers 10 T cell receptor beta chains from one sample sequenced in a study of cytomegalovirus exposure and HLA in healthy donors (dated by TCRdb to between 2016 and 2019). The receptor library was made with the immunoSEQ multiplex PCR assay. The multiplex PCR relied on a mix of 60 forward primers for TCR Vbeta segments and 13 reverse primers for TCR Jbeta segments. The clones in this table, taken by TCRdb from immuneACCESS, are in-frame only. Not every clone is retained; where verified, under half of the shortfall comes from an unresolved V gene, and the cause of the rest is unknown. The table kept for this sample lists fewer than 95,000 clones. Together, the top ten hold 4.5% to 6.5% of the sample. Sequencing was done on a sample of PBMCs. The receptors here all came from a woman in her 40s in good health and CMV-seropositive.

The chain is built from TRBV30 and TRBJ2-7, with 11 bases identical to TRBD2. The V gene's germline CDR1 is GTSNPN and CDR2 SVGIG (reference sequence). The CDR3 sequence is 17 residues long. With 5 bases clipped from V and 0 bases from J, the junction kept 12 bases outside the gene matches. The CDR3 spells CAWGGLAEPRISYEQYF. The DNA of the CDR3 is TGTGCCTGGGGGGGACTAGCGGAGCCACGCATCTCCTACGAGCAGTACTTC. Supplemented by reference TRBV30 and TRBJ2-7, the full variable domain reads SQTIHQWPATLVQPVGSPLSLECTVEGTSNPNLYWYRQAAGRGLQLLFYSVGIGQISSEVPQNLSASRPQDRQFILSSKKLLLSDSGFYLCAWGGLAEPRISYEQYFGPGTRLTVT.

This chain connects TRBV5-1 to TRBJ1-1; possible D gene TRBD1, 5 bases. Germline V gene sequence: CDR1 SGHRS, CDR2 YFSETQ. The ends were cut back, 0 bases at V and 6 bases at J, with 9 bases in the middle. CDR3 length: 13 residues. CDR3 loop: CASSLASGPEAFF. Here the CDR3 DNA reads TGCGCCAGCAGCTTGGCGTCAGGGCCTGAAGCTTTCTTT.

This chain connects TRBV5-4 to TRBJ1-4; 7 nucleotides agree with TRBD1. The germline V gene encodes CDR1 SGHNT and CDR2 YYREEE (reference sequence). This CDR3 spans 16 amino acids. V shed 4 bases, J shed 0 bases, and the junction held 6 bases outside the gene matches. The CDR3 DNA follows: TGTGCCAGCAGCATCAACAGGGGCGCAACTAATGAAAAACTGTTTTTT. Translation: CASSINRGATNEKLFF.

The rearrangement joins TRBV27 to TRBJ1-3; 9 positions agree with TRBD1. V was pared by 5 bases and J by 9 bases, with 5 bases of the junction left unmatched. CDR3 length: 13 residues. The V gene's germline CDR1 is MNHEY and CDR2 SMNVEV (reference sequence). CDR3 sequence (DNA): TGTGCCAGCAGTCCCCGGGACAGGGTCACCATATATTTT. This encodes CASSPRDRVTIYF.

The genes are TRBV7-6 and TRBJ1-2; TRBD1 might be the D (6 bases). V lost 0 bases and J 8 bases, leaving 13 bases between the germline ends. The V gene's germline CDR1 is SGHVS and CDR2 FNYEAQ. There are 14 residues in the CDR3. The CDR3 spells CASSLAGPDSGYTF. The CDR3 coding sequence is TGTGCCAGCAGCTTAGCGGGCCCGGACAGCGGCTACACCTTC.

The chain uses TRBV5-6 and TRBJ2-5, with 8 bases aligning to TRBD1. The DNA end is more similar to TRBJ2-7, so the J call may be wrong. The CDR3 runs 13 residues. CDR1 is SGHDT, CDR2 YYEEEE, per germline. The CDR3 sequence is CASKGQDNYEQYF. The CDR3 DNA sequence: TGTGCCAGCAAGGGACAGGACAACTACGAGCAGTACTTC.

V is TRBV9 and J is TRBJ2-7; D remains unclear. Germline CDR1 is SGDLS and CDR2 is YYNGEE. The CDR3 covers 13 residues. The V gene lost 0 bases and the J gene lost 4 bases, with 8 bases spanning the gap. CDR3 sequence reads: CASSVGGWYEQYF. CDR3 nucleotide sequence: TGTGCCAGCAGCGTAGGAGGCTGGTACGAGCAGTACTTC.

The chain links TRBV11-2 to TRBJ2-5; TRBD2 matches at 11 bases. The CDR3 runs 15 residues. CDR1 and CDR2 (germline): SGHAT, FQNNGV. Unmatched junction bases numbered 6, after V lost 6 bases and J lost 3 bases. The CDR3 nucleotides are TGTGCCAGCAGGGCACTAGCGGGAGCAGAAGAGACCCAGTACTTC. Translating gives CASRALAGAEETQYF.

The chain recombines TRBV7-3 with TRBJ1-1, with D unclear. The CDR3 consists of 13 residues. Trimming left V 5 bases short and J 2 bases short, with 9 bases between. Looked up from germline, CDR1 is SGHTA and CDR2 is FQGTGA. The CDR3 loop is CASSPTDNTEAFF. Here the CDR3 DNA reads TGTGCCAGCAGCCCTACAGATAACACTGAAGCTTTCTTT. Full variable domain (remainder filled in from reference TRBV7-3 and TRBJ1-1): GAGVSQTPSNKVTEKGKYVELRCDPISGHTALYWYRQSLGQGPEFLIYFQGTGAADDSGLPNDRFFAVRPEGSVSTLKIQRTERGDSAVYLCASSPTDNTEAFFGQGTRLTVV.

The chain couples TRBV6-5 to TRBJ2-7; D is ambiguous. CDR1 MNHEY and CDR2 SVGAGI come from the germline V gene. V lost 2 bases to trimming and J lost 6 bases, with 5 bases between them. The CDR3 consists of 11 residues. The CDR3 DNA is TGTGCCAGCAGTTACGGCACCGAGCAGTACTTC. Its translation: CASSYGTEQYF.